This T cell receptor beta chain was captured by sequencing in a study of vaccination effects on CD4 cells after COVID-19. The study's findings and limits: The study found that only 1 of 255 vaccine-induced clones from healthy vaccinees cross-reacted with common cold coronaviruses.

The trim removed 4 bases at V and 3 bases at J, leaving 11 bases unmatched. Germline CDR1 is SGHNT and CDR2 is YYREEE (reference sequence). The CDR3 extends over 16 amino acids. Only in-frame clones appear in the TCRdb table, and some are missing; sequencing was by immunoSEQ multiplex PCR. The profile shows around 19,000 clones, about 65% of them singletons. After expansion with viral peptide pools in the ViraFEST assay, antigen-specific CD4+ T cells were sequenced. Culture lasted around eleven days before CD4+ T cell isolation. Neither prior SARS-CoV-2 infection nor positive nucleocapsid antibodies were present in the vaccine recipients. On day 3 and again on day 7, half the medium was replaced with IL-2 medium. This clone appeared once. Its specificity is unknown.

The chain is built from TRBV5-4 and TRBJ2-3; 7 nucleotides line up with TRBD2. The sequencing here drew on CD4+ T cells from PBMCs cultured with HCoV-NL63 spike peptides, taken before COVID-19 vaccination. The sequence was collected from a human donor who received a COVID-19 vaccine. This chain's CDR3 is CASSPRTSSRTDTQYF. In DNA, the CDR3 is TGTGCCAGCAGCCCAAGGACTAGTTCGAGGACAGATACGCAGTATTTT.